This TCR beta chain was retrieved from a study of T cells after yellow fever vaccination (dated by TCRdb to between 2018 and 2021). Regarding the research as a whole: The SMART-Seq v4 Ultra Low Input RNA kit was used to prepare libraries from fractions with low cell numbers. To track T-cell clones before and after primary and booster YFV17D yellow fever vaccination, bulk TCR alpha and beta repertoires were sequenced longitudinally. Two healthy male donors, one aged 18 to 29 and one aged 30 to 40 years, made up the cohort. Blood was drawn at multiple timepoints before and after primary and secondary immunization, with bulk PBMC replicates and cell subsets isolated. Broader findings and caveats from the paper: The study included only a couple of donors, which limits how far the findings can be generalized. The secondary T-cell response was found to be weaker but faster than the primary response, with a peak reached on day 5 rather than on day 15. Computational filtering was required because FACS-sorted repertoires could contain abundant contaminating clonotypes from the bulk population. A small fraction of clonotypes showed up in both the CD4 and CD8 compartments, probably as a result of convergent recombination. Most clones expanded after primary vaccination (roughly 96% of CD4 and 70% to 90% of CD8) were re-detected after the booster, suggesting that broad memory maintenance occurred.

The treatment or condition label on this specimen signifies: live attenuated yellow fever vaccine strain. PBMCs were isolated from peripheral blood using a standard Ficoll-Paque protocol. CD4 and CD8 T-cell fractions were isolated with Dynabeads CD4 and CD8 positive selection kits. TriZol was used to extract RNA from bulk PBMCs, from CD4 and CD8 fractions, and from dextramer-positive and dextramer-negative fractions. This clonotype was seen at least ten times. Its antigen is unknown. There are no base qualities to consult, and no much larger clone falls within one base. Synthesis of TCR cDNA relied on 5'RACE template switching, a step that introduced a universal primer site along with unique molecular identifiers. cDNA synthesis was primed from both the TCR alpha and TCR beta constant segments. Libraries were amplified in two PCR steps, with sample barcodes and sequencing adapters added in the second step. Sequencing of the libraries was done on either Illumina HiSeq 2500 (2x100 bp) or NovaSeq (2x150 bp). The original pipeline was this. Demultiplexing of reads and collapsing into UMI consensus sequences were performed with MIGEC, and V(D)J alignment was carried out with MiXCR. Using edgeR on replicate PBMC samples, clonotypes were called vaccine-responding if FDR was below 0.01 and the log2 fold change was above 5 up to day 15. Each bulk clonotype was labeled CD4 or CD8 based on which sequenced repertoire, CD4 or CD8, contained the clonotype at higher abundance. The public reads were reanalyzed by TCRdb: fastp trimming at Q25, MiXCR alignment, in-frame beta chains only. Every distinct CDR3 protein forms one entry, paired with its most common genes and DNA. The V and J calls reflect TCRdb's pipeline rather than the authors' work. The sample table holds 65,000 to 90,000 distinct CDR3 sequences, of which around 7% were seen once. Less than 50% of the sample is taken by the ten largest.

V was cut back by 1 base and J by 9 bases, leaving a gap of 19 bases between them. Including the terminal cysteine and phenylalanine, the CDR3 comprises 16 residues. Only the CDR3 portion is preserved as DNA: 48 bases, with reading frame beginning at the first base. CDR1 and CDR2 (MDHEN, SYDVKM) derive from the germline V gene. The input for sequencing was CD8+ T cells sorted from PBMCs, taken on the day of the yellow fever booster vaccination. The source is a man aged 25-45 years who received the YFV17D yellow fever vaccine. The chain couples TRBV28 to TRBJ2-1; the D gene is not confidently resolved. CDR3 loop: CASSLSPGRRHGEQFF. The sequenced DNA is TGTGCCAGCAGTTTATCCCCAGGACGACGGCATGGTGAGCAGTTCTTC. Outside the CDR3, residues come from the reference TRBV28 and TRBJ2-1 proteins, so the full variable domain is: DVKVTQSSRYLVKRTGEKVFLECVQDMDHENMFWYRQDPGLGLRLIYFSYDVKMKEKGDIPEGYSVSREKKERFSLILESASTNQTSMYLCASSLSPGRRHGEQFFGPGTRLTVL.